Listed below are T cell receptor beta chains from one sample, sequenced in a study of blood T cell repertoires in COVID-19. Clones were sequenced by immunoSEQ multiplex PCR, and TCRdb holds only the in-frame ones, with some missing. The sample lists around 53,000 clones; about 76% were seen once. What was sequenced was peripheral blood. Receptors originate from a man between 65 and 85 years old with active or convalescent COVID-19. Each CDR3 is given with its conserved first and last residue. Each record gives: V gene, clone size, CDR3 length, J gene, D gene, CDR3 DNA, CDR3 protein. The D gene is left open where the match is weak. Not every row has a clone size; where given, it reads once, few, many or a size class.

V: TRBV7-9
size: -
length: 16
J: TRBJ1-2
D: -
DNA: TGTGCCAGCAGCTTAGCGCACCGGGAAGTAAGCTATGGCTACACCTTC
CDR3: CASSLAHREVSYGYTF

V: TRBV19
size: -
length: 15
J: TRBJ2-7
D: -
DNA: TGTGCCAGTAGTATCAACTCGAGGTGGTCCTACGAGCAGTACTTC
CDR3: CASSINSRWSYEQYF

V: TRBV12-2
size: -
length: 14
J: TRBJ1-3
D: -
DNA: TGTGCAAGTCGGAGGGGGGGCTCTGGAAACACCATATATTTT
CDR3: CASRRGGSGNTIYF

V: TRBV19
size: -
length: 14
J: TRBJ1-2
D: -
DNA: TGTGCCAGTAGTGTCCCGGGACATCACTATGGCTACACCTTC
CDR3: CASSVPGHHYGYTF

V: TRBV5-1
size: -
length: 14
J: TRBJ1-2
D: TRBD1
DNA: TGCGCCAGCAAAGGGGACAGGGAAAACTATGGCTACACCTTC
CDR3: CASKGDRENYGYTF

V: TRBV6-2/TRBV6-3
size: -
length: 12
J: TRBJ2-7
D: -
DNA: TGTGCCAGCAGTGGGCTCTTTTACGAGCAGTACTTC
CDR3: CASSGLFYEQYF

V: TRBV9
size: -
length: 15
J: TRBJ1-5
D: -
DNA: TGTGCCAGCAGCCCCGGAGACTCCGGGGGGCAGCCCCAGCATTTT
CDR3: CASSPGDSGGQPQHF

V: TRBV2
size: once
length: 13
J: TRBJ1-1
D: -
DNA: TGTGCCAGCAGTTTCGGGGGGTACACTGAAGCTTTCTTT
CDR3: CASSFGGYTEAFF

V: TRBV19
size: -
length: 22
J: TRBJ1-4
D: -
DNA: TGTGCCAGTAGTCGCCTCCCCGGGACACTCTACCCCGGATCCTCAACTAATGAAAAACTGTTTTTT
CDR3: CASSRLPGTLYPGSSTNEKLFF

V: TRBV7-2
size: -
length: 14
J: TRBJ2-7
D: -
DNA: TGTGCCAGCAGCCGTCGGTACGTATCGGACGAGCAGTACTTC
CDR3: CASSRRYVSDEQYF

V: TRBV10-3
size: -
length: 14
J: TRBJ1-1
D: -
DNA: TGTGCCATCAGTGAGTCTAAGAGGAACACTGAAGCTTTCTTT
CDR3: CAISESKRNTEAFF

V: TRBV5-1
size: -
length: 15
J: TRBJ2-1
D: -
DNA: TGCGCCAGCAGCTTGCGTGGACAGTCCTACAATGAGCAGTTCTTC
CDR3: CASSLRGQSYNEQFF

V: TRBV6-5
size: -
length: 15
J: TRBJ1-2
D: -
DNA: TGTGCCAGCAGACCCGCGGGCCGAGCAAACTATGGCTACACCTTC
CDR3: CASRPAGRANYGYTF

V: TRBV11-3
size: -
length: 13
J: TRBJ2-1
D: -
DNA: TGTGCCAGCAGCTTCAACAGGGTGCATGAGCAGTTCTTC
CDR3: CASSFNRVHEQFF

V: TRBV29-1
size: -
length: 12
J: TRBJ1-2
D: TRBD1
DNA: TGCAGCGGCCTGCAGGGGGACTATGGCTACACCTTC
CDR3: CSGLQGDYGYTF

V: TRBV6-1
size: -
length: 16
J: TRBJ1-5
D: -
DNA: TGTGCCAGCAGTGAAACGGACGACTATAGCAATCAGCCCCAGCATTTT
CDR3: CASSETDDYSNQPQHF

V: TRBV5-5
size: -
length: 16
J: TRBJ1-6
D: TRBD1
DNA: TGTGCCAGCAGCTTGCCGGGACAGGGGGGTAATTCACCCCTCCACTTT
CDR3: CASSLPGQGGNSPLHF

V: TRBV5-1
size: -
length: 15
J: TRBJ2-7
D: -
DNA: TGCGCCAGCAGCTTGGGGACAACCTCCACCTACGAGCAGTACTTC
CDR3: CASSLGTTSTYEQYF

V: TRBV27
size: -
length: 13
J: TRBJ1-2
D: -
DNA: TGTGCCAACCTTTTCCCCCAGGACTATGGCTACACCTTC
CDR3: CANLFPQDYGYTF

V: TRBV19
size: -
length: 14
J: TRBJ2-1
D: TRBD1
DNA: TGTGCCAGTACCCCAGGGGGCTCCTACAATGAGCAGTTCTTC
CDR3: CASTPGGSYNEQFF

V: TRBV6-1
size: -
length: 14
J: TRBJ1-1
D: -
DNA: TGTGCCAGCAGTGAAAAACGGGGAAAGGCTGAAGCTTTCTTT
CDR3: CASSEKRGKAEAFF

V: TRBV2
size: -
length: 15
J: TRBJ2-2
D: -
DNA: TGTGCCAGCAGTGAGCACAGGGGGGGAACCGGGGAGCTGTTTTTT
CDR3: CASSEHRGGTGELFF